This entry lists 30 T cell receptor beta chains sequenced from one sample in a study of sequential checkpoint blockade in melanoma. The treatment here: randomized to nivolumab then ipilimumab (arm A) or the reverse (arm B). The method was immunoSEQ multiplex PCR; TCRdb's version includes in-frame clones alone and lacks a portion of them. Seen here are 10,000 to 11,000 clones, roughly 60% observed once, and the top ten hold approximately 16%. Sequencing was performed on CD8+ T cells sorted from blood (inferred from file names), taken from a patient given nivolumab and ipilimumab in sequence. Every receptor here comes from a human donor with melanoma.

V is TRBV5-1 and J is TRBJ2-1, with TRBD2 identical over 8 bases. CDR3 size: 15 residues. The V and J ends lost 4 bases and 2 bases, in that order; junction bases with no gene match: 5. Per the germline V gene, CDR1 is SGHRS and CDR2 is YFSETQ. The CDR3, as DNA: TGCGCCAGCAGCCACCTTAGCGGGACCTACAATGAGCAGTTCTTC. This codes for CASSHLSGTYNEQFF. The full variable domain, its missing parts supplied by reference TRBV5-1 and TRBJ2-1, is KAGVTQTPRYLIKTRGQQVTLSCSPISGHRSVSWYQQTPGQGLQFLFEYFSETQRNKGNFPGRFSGRQFSNSRSEMNVSTLELGDSALYLCASSHLSGTYNEQFFGPGTRLTVL.

CDR3 bases: TGTGCCAGCAGTTTCCCCCGCGACAGGGGTAACGAGCAGTACTTC. Translated, it gives CASSFPRDRGNEQYF. This chain links TRBV28 with TRBJ2-7; TRBD1 matches at 8 bases. CDR3 length: 15 amino acids. Per germline, CDR1 MDHEN and CDR2 SYDVKM. After removal of 3 bases from V and 5 bases from J, the junction contained 9 bases not matched to a gene.

This chain links TRBV27 with TRBJ2-3; D gene ambiguous. Trimming removed 5 bases from V and 0 bases from J, with 15 bases in between. CDR3 length: 16 residues. Per the germline V gene, CDR1 is MNHEY and CDR2 is SMNVEV (reference sequence). The CDR3 loop is CASSPGWVTSTDTQYF. DNA of the CDR3: TGTGCCAGCAGTCCAGGCTGGGTTACTAGCACAGATACGCAGTATTTT.

This chain joins TRBV4-3 and TRBJ1-1; no clear D. This CDR3 region has 14 residues. The V and J ends lost 4 bases and 1 base respectively, with 10 bases between them. Germline loops: CDR1 LGHNA, CDR2 YSLEER. CDR3 protein: CASSLSHENTEAFF. Written as DNA, the CDR3 is TGCGCCAGCAGCCTTTCACACGAGAACACTGAAGCTTTCTTT.

This clone was observed a few times. The rearrangement links TRBV7-9 to TRBJ2-7; 11 bases align to TRBD1. From germline, CDR1 is SEHNR and CDR2 FQNEAQ (reference sequence). This CDR3 has 14 residues. V shed 5 bases, J shed 6 bases, and the junction held 6 bases outside the gene matches. CDR3 residues: CASSPGQGAIEQYF. The CDR3 nucleotides are TGTGCCAGCAGCCCCGGACAGGGGGCCATCGAGCAGTACTTC.

The J gene is TRBJ2-1, the V gene TRBV6-5, with TRBD2 identical over 9 bases. Germline V gene lookup returns CDR1 MNHEY and CDR2 SVGAGI. The length of the CDR3 is 15 residues. Germline trimming cut 2 bases from V and 9 bases from J; bases unmatched to any gene: 8. CDR3 protein: CASSYGAGGPGEQFF. CDR3 bases: TGTGCCAGCAGTTACGGGGCGGGAGGGCCCGGTGAGCAGTTCTTC.

The chain recombines TRBV4-1 with TRBJ2-1; 7 positions match TRBD2. In germline, CDR1 is MGHRA, CDR2 YSYEKL. Germline trimming cut 3 bases from V and 5 bases from J; bases unmatched to any gene: 4. The CDR3 extends over 14 amino acids. For the CDR3, the DNA is TGCGCCAGCAGCCACGGGACTACCGACAATGAGCAGTTCTTC. Its protein product is CASSHGTTDNEQFF.

This clone was seen a single time. CDR3 coding DNA: TGTGCCAGCAGTTTCGGTCAGCCCCAGCATTTT. Translating it yields CASSFGQPQHF. This chain links TRBV28 with TRBJ1-5; D call uncertain. The CDR3 is made up of 11 amino acids. CDR1 and CDR2 from the germline V gene are MDHEN and SYDVKM. Trimming removed 3 bases from V and 6 bases from J, with 3 bases in between. The whole variable domain, remainder taken from reference TRBV28 and TRBJ1-5, is DVKVTQSSRYLVKRTGEKVFLECVQDMDHENMFWYRQDPGLGLRLIYFSYDVKMKEKGDIPEGYSVSREKKERFSLILESASTNQTSMYLCASSFGQPQHFGDGTRLSIL.

The V and J genes are TRBV2 and TRBJ2-7, with TRBD1 matching 7 bases. Germline lookup yields CDR1 SNHLY and CDR2 FYNNEI. The ends lost 6 bases at V and 0 bases at J; junction bases unmatched: 11. The CDR3 spans 16 residues. The CDR3 DNA is TGTGCCAGCAGAAAACCCCGGGACAGCTTCTCCTACGAGCAGTACTTC. This gives the protein CASRKPRDSFSYEQYF.

The rearrangement joins TRBV5-4 to TRBJ2-7; D uncertain. V gave up 0 bases and J gave up 0 bases, with 10 bases separating them. This CDR3 is built from 15 residues. Germline V gives CDR1 SGHNT, CDR2 YYREEE (reference sequence). The CDR3 DNA reads as TGTGCCAGCAGCTTGGGAGGCGAGAGCTCCTACGAGCAGTACTTC. Its protein product is CASSLGGESSYEQYF. The whole variable domain, remainder taken from reference TRBV5-4 and TRBJ2-7, is ETGVTQSPTHLIKTRGQQVTLRCSSQSGHNTVSWYQQALGQGPQFIFQYYREEENGRGNFPPRFSGLQFPNYSSELNVNALELDDSALYLCASSLGGESSYEQYFGPGTRLTVT.

The chain carries TRBV27 and TRBJ1-2, with 9 bases fitting TRBD1. Trimming took 2 bases from V and 4 from J; bases not matched to a gene: 5. Germline CDR1 MNHEY, CDR2 SMNVEV (reference sequence). This CDR3 comprises 15 residues. The CDR3 region has the DNA TGTGCCAGCAGTTTACAGGACAGGGGCTTCTATGGCTACACCTTC. Residues: CASSLQDRGFYGYTF.

This clone occurred a few times. In DNA form, the CDR3 reads TGTGCCAGCAGTCCCGGGACTAGCGGGAGCAATGAGCAGTTCTTC. Its protein is CASSPGTSGSNEQFF. This chain links TRBV6-6 with TRBJ2-1; 14 positions agree with TRBD2. V gave up 5 bases and J gave up 6 bases; unmatched junction bases: 3. This CDR3 is 15 amino acids long. Germline V CDR1 and CDR2: MNHNY, SVGAGI (reference sequence).

This clone has a handful of counts. This sequence joins TRBV9 and TRBJ2-1; TRBD1 matches at 9 bases. The CDR3 covers 13 residues. V lost 4 bases, J lost 12 bases, and 8 bases stayed unmatched. Per the germline V gene, CDR1 is SGDLS and CDR2 is YYNGEE. The CDR3 here is CASSPGQGKMQFF. The CDR3 coding sequence is TGTGCCAGCAGCCCGGGACAGGGTAAGATGCAGTTCTTC.

This clone was recorded a few times. V is TRBV29-1 and J is TRBJ2-7; 8 bases fit TRBD1. CDR3 length: 13 amino acids. Trimming at V came to 7 bases and at J to 5 bases, leaving 10 bases not matched to a gene. Germline V gives CDR1 SQVTM, CDR2 ANQGSEA. CDR3 coding DNA: TGCAGCGCTAGGACAGGGTTATCCAACGAGCAGTACTTC. Translation: CSARTGLSNEQYF.

The chain is built from TRBV9 and TRBJ1-3; 8 bases map to TRBD1. V was clipped by 4 bases and J by 0 bases; unmatched bases: 9. Germline V lookup: CDR1 SGDLS, CDR2 YYNGEE. There are 17 residues in the CDR3. CDR3 sequence: CASSPRQGASSGNTIYF. The DNA for the CDR3 is TGTGCCAGCAGCCCTCGCCAGGGGGCATCCTCTGGAAACACCATATATTTT.

The chain joins TRBV5-1 to TRBJ2-7; D is unclear. Trimming removed 3 bases at V and 3 bases at J, with 4 bases between. The germline CDR1 and CDR2 sequences are SGHRS and YFSETQ. CDR3 size: 11 residues. In DNA form, the CDR3 reads TGCGCCAGCAGCTCTAACTACGAGCAGTACTTC. Protein sequence: CASSSNYEQYF.

This clone was counted once. This chain links TRBV29-1 with TRBJ2-5; D is unresolved. The CDR3 has 16 amino acids. Germline CDR1 SQVTM, CDR2 ANQGSEA. The V end lost 2 bases, the J end lost 1 base, and 17 bases lay between the germline ends. DNA of the CDR3: TGCAGCGTTGAATTCTTATCCAGGAAGGCCCAAGAGACCCAGTACTTC. It specifies CSVEFLSRKAQETQYF. Using reference TRBV29-1 and TRBJ2-5 for the parts outside the CDR3, the full variable domain is SAVISQKPSRDICQRGTSLTIQCQVDSQVTMMFWYRQQPGQSLTLIATANQGSEATYESGFVIDKFPISRPNLTFSTLTVSNMSPEDSSIYLCSVEFLSRKAQETQYFGPGTRLLVL.

This sequence joins TRBV4-1 and TRBJ2-3; the D is unclear. CDR3 size: 16 residues. The V gene lost 1 base and the J gene lost 0 bases, with 11 bases spanning the gap. Germline V lookup: CDR1 MGHRA, CDR2 YSYEKL. CDR3 coding DNA: TGCGCCAGCAGCCAAGTGGGTGGAGCTAGCACAGATACGCAGTATTTT. Protein: CASSQVGGASTDTQYF.

The rearrangement uses TRBV28 and TRBJ1-3; no firm D call. Germline CDR1 is MDHEN and CDR2 is SYDVKM. CDR3 length equals 16 residues. Trimming pared 3 bases from V and 0 bases from J, leaving 12 bases between. CDR3 sequence: CASSFWEDYSGNTIYF. Here the CDR3 DNA reads TGTGCCAGCAGTTTTTGGGAAGACTACTCTGGAAACACCATATATTTT.

By its share, this clone is medium-sized. The chain is built from TRBV7-9 and TRBJ2-7; 8 bases fit TRBD1. The CDR3 has 14 amino acids. With 5 bases clipped from V and 6 bases from J, the junction kept 9 bases outside the gene matches. Germline assignment: CDR1 SEHNR and CDR2 FQNEAQ (reference sequence). This chain's CDR3 is CASSRGDRWFEQYF. The CDR3 coding sequence is TGTGCCAGCAGCCGCGGGGACAGGTGGTTCGAGCAGTACTTC.

This sequence joins TRBV30 and TRBJ1-4, with 8 bases aligning to TRBD1. CDR3 length: 15 amino acids. J gave up 5 bases and V 3 bases, and 8 bases lay outside the gene matches. The germline V gene has CDR1 GTSNPN and CDR2 SVGIG (reference sequence). For the CDR3, the DNA is TGTGCCTGGAGCCGACAGGGGCCCTTCAATGAAAAACTGTTTTTT. Translation gives CAWSRQGPFNEKLFF.

By share, this clone ranks as medium-sized. The rearrangement joins TRBV19 to TRBJ1-2, with D perhaps TRBD1 (5 bases). V lost 5 bases to trimming and J lost 5 bases, with 9 bases between them. Germline loops: CDR1 LNHDA, CDR2 SQIVND (reference sequence). The CDR3 has 12 residues. The CDR3 nucleotides are TGTGCCAGTAGTCTGGGGGGATATGGCTACACCTTC. It specifies CASSLGGYGYTF.

The chain couples TRBV6-4 to TRBJ2-7, with a possible D match to TRBD2 (6 bases). The germline gives CDR1 MRHNA, CDR2 SNTAGT. The CDR3 is 14 residues long. Trimming pared 10 bases from V and 2 bases from J, leaving 18 bases between. The CDR3 protein is CAKTDGGGPYEQYF. CDR3 sequence (DNA): TGTGCCAAGACAGACGGGGGAGGCCCCTACGAGCAGTACTTC.

The gene calls are TRBV15 and TRBJ2-1; the D gene is possibly TRBD2 (5 bases). V lost 8 bases to trimming and J lost 8 bases, with 16 bases between them. The CDR3 sequence is 13 residues long. Looked up from germline, CDR1 is LNHNV and CDR2 is YYDKDF (reference sequence). In DNA, the CDR3 is TGTGCCACCCGCGGACTGATCCCCCATGAGCAGTTCTTC. It translates to CATRGLIPHEQFF.

The chain carries TRBV6-4 and TRBJ2-7; 11 bases map to TRBD1. The germline CDR1 and CDR2 sequences are MRHNA and SNTAGT. This CDR3 has 15 amino acids. J was trimmed by 0 bases and V by 7 bases; bases with no gene match: 5. CDR3 coding DNA: TGTGCCAGCACCCGCGGACAGGGGGCCTCCTACGAGCAGTACTTC. This sequence encodes CASTRGQGASYEQYF.

The J gene is TRBJ1-6, the V gene TRBV30; 11 bases agree with TRBD1. CDR3 length: 14 amino acids. V shed 3 bases, J shed 11 bases, and the junction held 6 bases outside the gene matches. Germline V CDR1 and CDR2: GTSNPN, SVGIG (reference sequence). The CDR3 DNA sequence: TGTGCCTGGAGCCCCGGACAGGGGGCTGCACCCCTCCACTTT. Translation gives CAWSPGQGAAPLHF. The full variable domain, with the rest looked up from reference TRBV30 and TRBJ1-6, is SQTIHQWPATLVQPVGSPLSLECTVEGTSNPNLYWYRQAAGRGLQLLFYSVGIGQISSEVPQNLSASRPQDRQFILSSKKLLLSDSGFYLCAWSPGQGAAPLHFGNGTRLTVT.

The V and J genes are TRBV29-1 and TRBJ1-4; the D gene is possibly TRBD1 (6 bases). This CDR3 is 11 amino acids long. From germline, CDR1 is SQVTM and CDR2 ANQGSEA. V gave up 7 bases and J gave up 13 bases, with 16 bases separating them. The CDR3: CSGLAGGGLFF. The DNA of the CDR3 is TGCAGCGGCCTTGCGGGGGGCGGACTGTTTTTT.

This chain links TRBV7-9 with TRBJ2-6; the match to TRBD1 covers 9 bases. The CDR3 loop spans 16 amino acids. In germline, CDR1 is SEHNR, CDR2 FQNEAQ (reference sequence). V shed 1 base and J 9 bases; nucleotides not matched to a gene: 7. CDR3 nucleotides: TGTGCCAGCAGCTTAGGGGGACAGGGAGTAGGCAACGTCCTGACTTTC. Protein sequence: CASSLGGQGVGNVLTF.

This clone has a handful of counts. The chain links TRBV10-1 to TRBJ2-7; 12 bases agree with TRBD1. CDR3 size: 15 residues. V was pared by 2 bases and J by 3 bases, with 2 bases of the junction left unmatched. The germline gives CDR1 WNHNN, CDR2 SYGVQD (reference sequence). The CDR3 sequence is CASSEGTGGYYEQYF. As DNA, the CDR3 is TGCGCCAGCAGTGAGGGGACAGGGGGCTACTACGAGCAGTACTTC.

V usage is TRBV27 and J usage is TRBJ2-5; 7 nucleotides agree with TRBD2. Looked up from germline, CDR1 is MNHEY and CDR2 is SMNVEV (reference sequence). This CDR3 has 14 residues. V lost 3 bases, J lost 4 bases, and 5 bases stayed unmatched. The CDR3 is CASSFLGEGETQYF. CDR3 nucleotides: TGTGCCAGCAGTTTTTTGGGGGAGGGAGAGACCCAGTACTTC.